These T cell receptor beta chains were read from a single sample in a study of response to subunit inactivated influenza vaccine. TCRdb reprocessed the RT-PCR reads with MiXCR, giving one entry per CDR3 protein. The table has about 160,000 distinct CDR3 sequences, approximately 11% seen once; the top ten hold 12%. Sequencing used non-naive T cells sorted from PBMCs, obtained about 40 days after vaccination. Receptors were obtained from a man aged 50 to 60 who received an inactivated influenza vaccine. The CDR3 runs from the conserved cysteine through the conserved F or W. D genes are given only for firm matches. Clone size is given for some rows only: seen once, a few or many times, or a class if the clone is expanded.

CDR3 DNA | CDR3 protein | J gene | V gene | D gene | clone size
TGTGCCAGCAGCCACTGGGGGACAGGGGGTTTCTCTGGGGCCAACGTCCTGACTTTC | CASSHWGTGGFSGANVLTF | TRBJ2-6 | TRBV7-6 | TRBD1 | .
TGTGCCAGCAGTCTCACAAGGTCGGTCTATAATTCACCCCTCCACTTT | CASSLTRSVYNSPLHF | TRBJ1-6 | TRBV12-3/TRBV12-4 | . | .
TGTGCCAGCAGCTCGGCAGGGGGGAACACTGAAGCTTTCTTT | CASSSAGGNTEAFF | TRBJ1-1 | TRBV7-9 | TRBD1 | .
TGTGCCAGCAGCGACAGGGTTCGCACAGATACGCAGTATTTT | CASSDRVRTDTQYF | TRBJ2-3 | TRBV11-2 | TRBD1 | .
TGTGCCAGCAGTCCTCCTACCGGGGGGACGACAGATACGCAGTATTTT | CASSPPTGGTTDTQYF | TRBJ2-3 | TRBV28 | TRBD2 | .
TGTGCCAGCAGTTTATCCAGCGGGGGGGCAAAGACCCAGTACTTC | CASSLSSGGAKTQYF | TRBJ2-5 | TRBV27 | TRBD2 | few
TGTGCCAGCAGTAAGTCCGGGACTAGCGTTTACAATGAGCAGTTCTTC | CASSKSGTSVYNEQFF | TRBJ2-1 | TRBV6-4 | TRBD2 | few
TGTGCCAGCAGCGAGGGACAGAAAGACGAGCAGTACTTC | CASSEGQKDEQYF | TRBJ2-7 | TRBV6-1 | TRBD1 | .
TGCAGTGCTAGGAGGGACAGGGGCGAGCAGTACTTC | CSARRDRGEQYF | TRBJ2-7 | TRBV20-1 | TRBD1 | few
TGCAGCGTACGGACAGATGAAGGTTCACCCCTCCACTTT | CSVRTDEGSPLHF | TRBJ1-6 | TRBV29-1 | . | many
TGTGCCAGCAGTTACTCGATGACAGGGGGCTGGACCGGGGAGCTGTTTTTT | CASSYSMTGGWTGELFF | TRBJ2-2 | TRBV6-5 | TRBD1 | many